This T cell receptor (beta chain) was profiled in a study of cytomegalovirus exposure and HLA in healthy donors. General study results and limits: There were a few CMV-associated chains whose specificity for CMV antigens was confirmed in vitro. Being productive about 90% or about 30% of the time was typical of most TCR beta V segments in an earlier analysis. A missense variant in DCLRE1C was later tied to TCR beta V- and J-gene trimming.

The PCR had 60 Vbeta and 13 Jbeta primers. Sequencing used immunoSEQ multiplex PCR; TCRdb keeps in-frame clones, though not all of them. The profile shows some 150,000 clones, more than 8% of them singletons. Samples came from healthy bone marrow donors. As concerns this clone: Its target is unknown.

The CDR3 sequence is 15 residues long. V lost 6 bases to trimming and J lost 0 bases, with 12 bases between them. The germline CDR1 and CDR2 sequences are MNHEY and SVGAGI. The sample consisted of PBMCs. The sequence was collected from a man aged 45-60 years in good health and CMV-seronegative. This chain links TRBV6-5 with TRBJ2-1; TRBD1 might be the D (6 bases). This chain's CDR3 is CASSPGQPSYNEQFF. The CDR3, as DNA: TGTGCCAGCAGCCCAGGACAGCCCTCCTACAATGAGCAGTTCTTC.